This TCR beta chain was recovered during a study of blood T cells in healthy people across ages (dated by TCRdb to between 2014 and 2016). For context, the study as a whole: Template switching captured roughly one uniquely barcoded TCR beta cDNA molecule per two T cells in model experiments. The study measured age-related changes in TCR beta repertoire diversity using deep sequencing normalized with unique cDNA molecular identifiers. The donors were split into four age groups: young (average roughly 15 years), middle-aged (39), aged (more than 55) and long-lived (approximately 89). The study analyzed two additional independent replicas of 1 million unique cDNA reads from the same blood draw for two donors, one aged 18 to 29 and one aged 80 or older. To avoid experimental bias, donors of different ages were distributed randomly across sequencing lanes. Findings and caveats that apply to the study as a whole: Conclusive comparison of naive and antigen-experienced compartments was prevented by the profiling of bulk unsorted PBMCs. As age increased, observed TCR beta diversity per million T cells dropped in a roughly linear way, and a significant reduction was already evident by age 40. A strong correlation was found between observed TCR beta diversity and the percentage of naive T cells measured by flow cytometry. Compared with the aged group, the long-lived group had more naive CD4+ T cells, fewer expanded clones and increased TCR diversity, a pattern suggesting age selection. Because donor CMV infection status was unknown, age-related changes in expanded clonotypes were potentially confounded. Estimates of total diversity based on one million sequenced T cells were considered lower bounds and underestimates.

In regard to this clonotype: No cognate antigen has been identified for it. It has no much larger one-base neighbor in the sample; base qualities were not kept.

Library method: 5' RACE. Sequencing was performed on an Illumina HiSeq 2500. The second PCR ran for about 6 to 11 cycles and used a J-beta primer mix along with a sample-barcoded 5' primer. Each TCR beta cDNA molecule received a unique molecular identifier from a template-switch 5' adaptor carrying 12 random nucleotides. Each sample yielded at least 3 million CDR3-containing paired-end reads. All of the RNA was converted into first-strand cDNA using the Mint cDNA synthesis kit, with a TRBC-specific oligonucleotide serving as the primer. All cDNA was treated with uracil-DNA glycosylase and then went through a first 18-cycle PCR with the universal primers M1SS and BC2_uni_R. The authors processed their data as follows. For normalization, 1 million high-quality reads were randomly selected from each sample, with every read carrying a distinct molecular identifier. Reads sharing molecular identifiers were discarded rather than binned into consensus sequences. MiTCR, with a Q25 quality threshold and the strictest error-elimination algorithm, was used for CDR3 identification, clonotype clustering and error correction. A nonparametric unseen species model using Euler transformation provided a lower-bound estimate of total TCR beta diversity. Clones were called with MiXCR by TCRdb after fastp trimmed the public reads at Q25, and only in-frame beta chains were retained. Merged by CDR3 protein, the rows form single entries marked with the most common genes and DNA. The V and J calls reflect TCRdb's pipeline rather than the authors' work. Counted in this sample were fewer than 1,000,000 distinct CDR3 sequences; about 42% of them appeared once. The top ten constitute 15% to 20% of the sample.

Systemically healthy Caucasian individuals from Russia, some 36 in total and aged about 6 to 100 years, were included as donors. Each donor gave about 9.2 milliliters of peripheral blood, drawn into EDTA-treated Vacutainer tubes. Ficoll-Paque density-gradient centrifugation was used to isolate PBMCs, with at least 7 million obtained per sample. Trizol reagent was used to extract total RNA from PBMCs, with at least 6 micrograms per sample. For every donor, flow cytometry on a PBMC aliquot measured the percentage of naive CD45RAhigh/CD27high T cells. This clonotype was obtained from an elderly man in good health. Specimen: blood.

The CDR3 is CASTWAARNSGANVLTF. The DNA sequence is TGTGCCAGCACGTGGGCGGCACGGAACTCTGGGGCCAACGTCCTGACTTTC. The rearranged chain carries TRBV7-6 and TRBJ2-6, with the D gene too uncertain to name. The CDR3 goes from the cysteine to the phenylalanine over 17 residues. The entry retains the CDR3 DNA only, 51 bases that are in frame from base 1. The trim is 7 bases for V and 0 bases for J, with a gap of 16 bases between the germline ends. From a lookup of the germline V gene, CDR1 and CDR2 are SGHVS and FNYEAQ.